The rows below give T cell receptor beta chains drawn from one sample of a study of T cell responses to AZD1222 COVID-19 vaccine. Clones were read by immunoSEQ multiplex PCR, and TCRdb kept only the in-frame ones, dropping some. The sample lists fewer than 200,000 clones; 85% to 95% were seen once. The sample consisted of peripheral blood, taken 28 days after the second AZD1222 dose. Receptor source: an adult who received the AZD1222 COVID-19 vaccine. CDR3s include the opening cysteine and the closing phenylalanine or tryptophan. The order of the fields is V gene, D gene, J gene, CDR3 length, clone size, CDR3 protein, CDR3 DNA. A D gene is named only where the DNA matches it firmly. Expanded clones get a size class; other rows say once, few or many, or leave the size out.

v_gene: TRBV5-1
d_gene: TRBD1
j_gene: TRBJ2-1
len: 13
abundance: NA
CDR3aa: CASSGTGTYEQFF
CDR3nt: TGCGCCAGCAGCGGGACAGGGACTTATGAGCAGTTCTTC

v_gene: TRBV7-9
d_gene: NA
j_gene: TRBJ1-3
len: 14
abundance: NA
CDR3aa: CASSRGGAGNTIYF
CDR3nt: TGTGCCAGCAGCCGGGGGGGCGCGGGAAACACCATATATTTT

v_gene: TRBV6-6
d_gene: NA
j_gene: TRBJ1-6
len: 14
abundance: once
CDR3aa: CASSYSQYNSPLHF
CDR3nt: TGTGCCAGCAGTTACTCACAGTATAATTCACCCCTCCACTTT

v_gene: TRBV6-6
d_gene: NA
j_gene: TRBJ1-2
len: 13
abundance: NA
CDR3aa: CASSVTGEDGYTF
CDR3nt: TGTGCCAGCAGTGTCACGGGGGAAGATGGCTACACCTTC

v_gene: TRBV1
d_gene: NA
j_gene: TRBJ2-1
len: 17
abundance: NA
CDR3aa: CTSSQENTAGGYNEQFF
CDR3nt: TGCACCAGCAGCCAAGAGAACACCGCGGGAGGGTACAATGAGCAGTTCTTC

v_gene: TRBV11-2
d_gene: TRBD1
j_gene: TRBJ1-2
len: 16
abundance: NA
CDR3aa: CASSFLRDRDNYGYTF
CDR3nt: TGTGCCAGCAGCTTCCTTCGGGACAGGGATAACTATGGCTACACCTTC

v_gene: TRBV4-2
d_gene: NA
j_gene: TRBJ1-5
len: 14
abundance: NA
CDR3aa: CASSPSIAVPPQHF
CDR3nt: TGTGCCAGCAGCCCATCGATCGCAGTGCCGCCCCAGCATTTT

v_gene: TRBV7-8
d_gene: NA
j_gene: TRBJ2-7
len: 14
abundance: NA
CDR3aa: CASSLAPANYEQYF
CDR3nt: TGTGCCAGCAGCTTAGCACCCGCTAACTACGAGCAGTACTTC

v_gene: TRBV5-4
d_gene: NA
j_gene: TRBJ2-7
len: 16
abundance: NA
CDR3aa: CASSEGSPRRSYEQYF
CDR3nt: TGTGCCAGCAGCGAGGGCAGCCCTCGGCGCTCCTACGAGCAGTACTTC

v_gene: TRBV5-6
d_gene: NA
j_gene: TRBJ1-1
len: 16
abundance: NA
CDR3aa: CASSLFLKRISTEAFF
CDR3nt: TGTGCCAGCAGCCTATTCCTTAAGCGTATTTCCACTGAAGCTTTCTTT

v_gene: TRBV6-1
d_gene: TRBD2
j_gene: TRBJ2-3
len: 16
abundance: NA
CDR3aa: CASSESRGRGTDTQYF
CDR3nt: TGTGCCAGCAGTGAGTCTCGGGGGAGGGGTACAGATACGCAGTATTTT

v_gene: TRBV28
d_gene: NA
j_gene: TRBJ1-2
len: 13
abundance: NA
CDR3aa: CASSLSSNYGYTF
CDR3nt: TGTGCCAGCAGTTTAAGTTCTAACTATGGCTACACCTTC

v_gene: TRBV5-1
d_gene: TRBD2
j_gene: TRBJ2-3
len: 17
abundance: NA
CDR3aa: CASSLALSSGGADTQYF
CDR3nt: TGCGCCAGCAGCTTGGCGTTGTCTAGCGGGGGGGCCGACACGCAGTATTTT

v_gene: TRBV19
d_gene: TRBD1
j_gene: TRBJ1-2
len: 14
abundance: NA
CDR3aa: CASSPPTGGYGYTF
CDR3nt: TGTGCCAGTAGTCCTCCGACAGGGGGCTATGGCTACACCTTC

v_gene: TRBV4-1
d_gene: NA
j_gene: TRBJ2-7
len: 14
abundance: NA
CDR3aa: CASSPGTQRYEQYF
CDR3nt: TGCGCCAGCAGCCCCGGGACTCAGAGGTACGAGCAGTACTTC

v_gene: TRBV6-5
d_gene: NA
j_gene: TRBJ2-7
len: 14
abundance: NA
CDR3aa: CASKPAGLAYEQYF
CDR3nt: TGTGCCAGCAAACCCGCGGGACTCGCCTACGAGCAGTACTTC

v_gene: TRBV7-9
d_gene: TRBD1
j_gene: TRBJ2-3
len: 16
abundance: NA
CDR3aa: CASSSPAGGSTDTQYF
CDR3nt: TGTGCCAGCAGCTCCCCGGCAGGGGGAAGCACAGATACGCAGTATTTT

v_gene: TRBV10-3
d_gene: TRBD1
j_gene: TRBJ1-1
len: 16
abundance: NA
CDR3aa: CATHGDRGQSNTEAFF
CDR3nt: TGTGCCACACATGGCGACAGGGGGCAATCAAACACTGAAGCTTTCTTT

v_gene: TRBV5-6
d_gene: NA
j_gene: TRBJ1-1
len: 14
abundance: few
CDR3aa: CASSFGRVNTEAFF
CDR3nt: TGTGCCAGCAGCTTCGGCCGTGTGAACACTGAAGCTTTCTTT

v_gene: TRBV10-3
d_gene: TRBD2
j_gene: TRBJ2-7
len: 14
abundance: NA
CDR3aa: CAISASGSAYEQYF
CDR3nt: TGTGCCATCAGTGCCAGCGGGAGTGCCTACGAGCAGTACTTC

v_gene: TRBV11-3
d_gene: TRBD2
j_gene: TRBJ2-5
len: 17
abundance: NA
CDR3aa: CASSPGMGLAIGETQYF
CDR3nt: TGTGCCAGCAGCCCGGGAATGGGACTAGCAATTGGAGAGACCCAGTACTTC

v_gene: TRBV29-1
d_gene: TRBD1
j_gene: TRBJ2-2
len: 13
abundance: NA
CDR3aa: CSVWTGNTGELFF
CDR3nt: TGCAGCGTTTGGACAGGGAACACCGGGGAGCTGTTTTTT

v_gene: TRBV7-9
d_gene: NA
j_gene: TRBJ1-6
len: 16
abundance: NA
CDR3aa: CASSPGGTALEEALHF
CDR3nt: TGTGCCAGCAGCCCCGGCGGAACAGCCCTAGAAGAAGCCCTCCACTTT

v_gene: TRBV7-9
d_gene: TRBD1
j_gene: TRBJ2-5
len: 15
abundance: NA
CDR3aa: CASSSGQGGQETQYF
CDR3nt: TGTGCCAGCAGCTCTGGACAGGGGGGACAAGAGACCCAGTACTTC

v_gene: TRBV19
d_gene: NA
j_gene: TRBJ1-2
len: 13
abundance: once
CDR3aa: CASSIGLLDGYTF
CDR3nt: TGTGCCAGTAGTATAGGTTTACTTGATGGCTACACCTTC

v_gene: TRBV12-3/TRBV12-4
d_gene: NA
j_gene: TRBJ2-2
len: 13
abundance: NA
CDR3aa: CASSLQVTGELFF
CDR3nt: TGTGCCAGCAGTCTTCAGGTCACCGGGGAGCTGTTTTTT

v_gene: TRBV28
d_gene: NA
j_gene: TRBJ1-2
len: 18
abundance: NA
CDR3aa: CASSSPLLFVGKNYGYTF
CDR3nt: TGTGCCAGCAGTTCACCCCTCCTCTTTGTGGGCAAGAACTATGGCTACACCTTC

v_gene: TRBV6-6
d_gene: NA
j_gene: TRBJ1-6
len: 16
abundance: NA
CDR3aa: CASSYSTRRTYSPLHF
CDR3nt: TGTGCCAGCAGTTACTCGACTCGGCGGACTTATTCACCCCTCCACTTT

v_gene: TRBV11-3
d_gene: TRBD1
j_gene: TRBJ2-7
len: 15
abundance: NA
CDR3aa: CASSLRGTGRYEQYF
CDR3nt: TGTGCCAGCAGCTTACGAGGGACAGGGCGGTACGAGCAGTACTTC

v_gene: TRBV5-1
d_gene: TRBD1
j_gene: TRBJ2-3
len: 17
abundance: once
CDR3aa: CASSNLETGLLADTQYF
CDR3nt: TGCGCCAGCAGCAACCTGGAGACAGGGCTTCTGGCAGATACGCAGTATTTT

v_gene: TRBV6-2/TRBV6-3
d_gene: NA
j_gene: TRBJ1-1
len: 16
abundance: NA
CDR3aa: CASSTIRQDRNTEAFF
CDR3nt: TGTGCCAGCAGCACAATCAGACAAGACAGGAACACTGAAGCTTTCTTT

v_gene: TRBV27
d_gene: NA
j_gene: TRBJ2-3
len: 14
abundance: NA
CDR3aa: CASSLSGSSGTQYF
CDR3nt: TGTGCCAGCAGTTTATCGGGGTCCTCCGGTACGCAGTATTTT

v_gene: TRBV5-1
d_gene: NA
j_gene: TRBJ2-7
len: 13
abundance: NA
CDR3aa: CASSTDSSYEQYF
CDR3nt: TGCGCCAGCAGCACAGACTCCTCCTACGAGCAGTACTTC

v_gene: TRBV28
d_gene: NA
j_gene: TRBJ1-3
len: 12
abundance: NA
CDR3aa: CATGGAGNTIYF
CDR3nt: TGTGCCACCGGGGGGGCGGGAAACACCATATATTTT

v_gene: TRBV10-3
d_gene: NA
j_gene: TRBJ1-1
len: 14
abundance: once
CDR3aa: CAISVQGGNTEAFF
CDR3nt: TGTGCCATCAGTGTCCAGGGAGGGAACACTGAAGCTTTCTTT

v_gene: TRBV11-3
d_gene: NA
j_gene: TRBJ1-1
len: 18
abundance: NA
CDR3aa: CASSIIFRGGMDNTEAFF
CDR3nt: TGTGCCAGCAGCATCATTTTCCGCGGGGGAATGGATAACACTGAAGCTTTCTTT

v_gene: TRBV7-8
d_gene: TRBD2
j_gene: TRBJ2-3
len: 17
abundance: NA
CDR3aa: CASSLVQAGESTDTQYF
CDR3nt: TGTGCCAGCAGCTTAGTCCAAGCGGGAGAAAGCACAGATACGCAGTATTTT

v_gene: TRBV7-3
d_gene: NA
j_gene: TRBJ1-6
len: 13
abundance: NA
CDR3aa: CASSADYNSPLHF
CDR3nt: TGTGCCAGCAGTGCAGATTATAATTCACCCCTCCACTTT

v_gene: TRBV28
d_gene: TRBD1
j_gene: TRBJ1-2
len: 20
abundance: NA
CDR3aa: CASSFANLGQGVKGINGYTF
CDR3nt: TGTGCCAGCAGTTTCGCCAACCTAGGACAGGGCGTCAAAGGCATAAACGGCTACACCTTC

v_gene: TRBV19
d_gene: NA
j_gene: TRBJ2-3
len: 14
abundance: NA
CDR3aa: CASKRKLITDTQYF
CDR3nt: TGTGCCAGTAAGCGAAAGTTGATCACAGATACGCAGTATTTT

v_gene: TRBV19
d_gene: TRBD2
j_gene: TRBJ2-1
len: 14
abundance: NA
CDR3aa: CASSISGGPNEQFF
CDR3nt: TGTGCCAGTAGTATATCGGGGGGGCCCAATGAGCAGTTCTTC

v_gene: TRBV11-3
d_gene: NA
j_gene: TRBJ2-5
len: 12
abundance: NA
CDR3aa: CASSLGRETQYF
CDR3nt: TGTGCCAGCAGCTTAGGTCGCGAGACCCAGTACTTC

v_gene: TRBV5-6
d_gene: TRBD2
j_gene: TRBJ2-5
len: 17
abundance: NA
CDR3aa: CASSRGRLAGVQETQYF
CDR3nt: TGTGCCAGCAGCCGGGGGCGGCTAGCGGGGGTCCAAGAGACCCAGTACTTC

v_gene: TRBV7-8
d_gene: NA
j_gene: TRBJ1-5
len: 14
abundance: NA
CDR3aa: CASSLEPGRQPQHF
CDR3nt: TGTGCCAGCAGCTTAGAGCCAGGGCGGCAGCCCCAGCATTTT

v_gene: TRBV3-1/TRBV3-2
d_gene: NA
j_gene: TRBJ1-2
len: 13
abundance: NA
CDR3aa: CASSPLGASGYTF
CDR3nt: TGTGCCAGCAGCCCGCTTGGGGCTTCGGGCTACACCTTC

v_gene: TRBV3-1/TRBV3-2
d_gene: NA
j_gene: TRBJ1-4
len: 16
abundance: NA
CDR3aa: CASSQGPGLGNEKLFF
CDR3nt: TGTGCCAGCAGCCAAGGACCGGGCCTGGGGAATGAAAAACTGTTTTTT

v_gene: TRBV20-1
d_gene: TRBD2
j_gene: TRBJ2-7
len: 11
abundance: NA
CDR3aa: CSARGAGGQYF
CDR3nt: TGCAGTGCTAGGGGTGCGGGAGGTCAGTACTTC

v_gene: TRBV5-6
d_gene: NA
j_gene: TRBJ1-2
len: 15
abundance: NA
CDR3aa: CASRKDRAIHYGYTF
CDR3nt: TGTGCCAGCAGAAAAGACCGGGCTATCCACTATGGCTACACCTTC

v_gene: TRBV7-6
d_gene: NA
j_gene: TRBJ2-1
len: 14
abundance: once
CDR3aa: CASSHSSSYNEQFF
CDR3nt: TGTGCCAGCAGCCACAGTAGCTCCTACAATGAGCAGTTCTTC

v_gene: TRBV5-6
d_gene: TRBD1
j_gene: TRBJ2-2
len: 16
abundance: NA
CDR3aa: CASSPRTGWVTGELFF
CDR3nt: TGTGCCAGCAGCCCCCGGACAGGGTGGGTCACCGGGGAGCTGTTTTTT

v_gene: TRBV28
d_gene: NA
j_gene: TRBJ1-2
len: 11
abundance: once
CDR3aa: CASHPLEGYTF
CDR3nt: TGTGCCAGCCATCCGTTGGAAGGCTACACCTTC

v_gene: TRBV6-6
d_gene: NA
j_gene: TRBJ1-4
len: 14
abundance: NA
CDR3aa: CASSYQSPREKLFF
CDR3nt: TGTGCCAGCAGTTACCAGAGTCCGCGGGAAAAACTGTTTTTT

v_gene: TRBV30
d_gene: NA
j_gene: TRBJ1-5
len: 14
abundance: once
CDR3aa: CAWSVISSNQPQHF
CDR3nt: TGTGCCTGGAGTGTCATTAGTAGCAATCAGCCCCAGCATTTT

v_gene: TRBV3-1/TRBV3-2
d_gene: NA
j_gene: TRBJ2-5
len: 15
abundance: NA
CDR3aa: CASSHKGLYQETQYF
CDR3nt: TGTGCCAGCAGCCACAAGGGGTTGTACCAAGAGACCCAGTACTTC

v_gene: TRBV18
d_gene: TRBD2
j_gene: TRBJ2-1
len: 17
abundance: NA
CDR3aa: CASSRSLLRSGANEQFF
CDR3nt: TGTGCCAGCTCACGATCTCTCCTTAGGAGCGGGGCCAATGAGCAGTTCTTC